This T cell receptor beta chain was sequenced during a study of blood T cell repertoires in COVID-19. Seattle researchers signed up patients amid active infection and tracked them longitudinally. Authors' data handling: By means of reference gene primer amplification, nucleated cell counts were estimated. This table comes from immunoSEQ multiplex PCR, and its TCRdb copy is limited to in-frame clones, with some not included. That table supplies the V and J calls and clone size; D and trimming were determined from the DNA. The table lists approximately 29,000 clones, 90% to 95% of them singletons. J was trimmed by 3 bases and V by 0 bases; bases with no gene match: 11. Germline V lookup: CDR1 MGHRA, CDR2 YSYEKL. The CDR3 extends over 17 amino acids.

The source material was peripheral blood. This sequence was found in a woman between 65 and 79 years old with COVID-19, enrolled during active disease. V and J are TRBV4-1 and TRBJ2-7; 7 bases fit TRBD2. The CDR3 DNA reads as TGCGCCAGCAGCCAAGATCGGGGGGACTACCCTTTCTACGAGCAGTACTTC. Its translation is CASSQDRGDYPFYEQYF.